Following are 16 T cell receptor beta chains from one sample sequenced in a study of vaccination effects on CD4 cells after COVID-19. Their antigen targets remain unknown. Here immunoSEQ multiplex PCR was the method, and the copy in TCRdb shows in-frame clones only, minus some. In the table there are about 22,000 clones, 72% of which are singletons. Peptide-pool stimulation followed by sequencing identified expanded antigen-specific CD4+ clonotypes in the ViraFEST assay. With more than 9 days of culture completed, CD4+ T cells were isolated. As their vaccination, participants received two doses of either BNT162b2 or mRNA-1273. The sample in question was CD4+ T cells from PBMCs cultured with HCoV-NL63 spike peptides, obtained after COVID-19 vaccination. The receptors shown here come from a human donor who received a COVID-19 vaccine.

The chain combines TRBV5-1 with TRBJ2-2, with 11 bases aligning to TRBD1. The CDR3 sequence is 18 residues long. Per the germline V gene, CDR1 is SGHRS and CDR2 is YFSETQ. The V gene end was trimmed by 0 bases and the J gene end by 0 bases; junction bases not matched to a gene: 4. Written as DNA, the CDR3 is TGCGCCAGCAGCTTGGTTTGGACAGGGGGCCCGAACACCGGGGAGCTGTTTTTT. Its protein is CASSLVWTGGPNTGELFF.

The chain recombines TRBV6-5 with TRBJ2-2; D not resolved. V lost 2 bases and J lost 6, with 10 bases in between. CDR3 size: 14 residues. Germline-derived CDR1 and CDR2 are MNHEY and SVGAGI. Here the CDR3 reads CASSYTSKAGELFF. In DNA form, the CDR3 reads TGTGCCAGCAGTTACACCTCCAAGGCCGGGGAGCTGTTTTTT.

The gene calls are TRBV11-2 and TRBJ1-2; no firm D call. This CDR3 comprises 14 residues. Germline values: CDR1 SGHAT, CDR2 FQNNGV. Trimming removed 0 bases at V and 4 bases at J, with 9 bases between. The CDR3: CASSLDRERYGYTF. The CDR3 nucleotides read TGTGCCAGCAGCTTAGATCGGGAGCGCTATGGCTACACCTTC.

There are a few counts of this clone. The CDR3 DNA reads as TGCGCCAGCAGACCAGAAACGGACAGGTCCAATTCACCCCTCCACTTT. Its translation: CASRPETDRSNSPLHF. The chain joins TRBV10-1 to TRBJ1-6; TRBD1 matches at 7 bases. The CDR3 extends over 16 amino acids. The junction had 12 bases not matched to a gene; V was cut back by 6 bases and J by 7 bases. CDR1 is WNHNN and CDR2 is SYGVQD in the germline V gene (reference sequence).

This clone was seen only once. The CDR3 protein is CASSLSSGGATEAFF. CDR3 coding DNA: TGTGCCAGCAGTTTAAGTTCGGGTGGGGCTACTGAAGCTTTCTTT. This rearrangement joins TRBV27 to TRBJ1-1, with D maybe TRBD1 (5 bases). V lost 2 bases and J 5 bases, leaving 15 bases between the germline ends. CDR3 length: 15 residues. CDR1 MNHEY and CDR2 SMNVEV come from the germline V gene (reference sequence).

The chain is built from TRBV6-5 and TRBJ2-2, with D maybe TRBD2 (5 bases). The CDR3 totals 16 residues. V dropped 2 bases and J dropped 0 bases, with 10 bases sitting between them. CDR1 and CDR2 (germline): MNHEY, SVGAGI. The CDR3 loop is CASSYRRAPNTGELFF. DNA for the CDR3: TGTGCCAGCAGTTACAGGCGGGCGCCGAACACCGGGGAGCTGTTTTTT.

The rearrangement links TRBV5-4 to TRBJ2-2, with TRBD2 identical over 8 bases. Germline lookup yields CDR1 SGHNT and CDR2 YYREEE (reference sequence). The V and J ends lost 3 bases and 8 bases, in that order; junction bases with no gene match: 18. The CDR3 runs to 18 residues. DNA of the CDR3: TGTGCCAGCAGCTCAACGTTCCTCGGGGGGGCGTGGAAAGGGGAGCTGTTTTTT. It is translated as CASSSTFLGGAWKGELFF.

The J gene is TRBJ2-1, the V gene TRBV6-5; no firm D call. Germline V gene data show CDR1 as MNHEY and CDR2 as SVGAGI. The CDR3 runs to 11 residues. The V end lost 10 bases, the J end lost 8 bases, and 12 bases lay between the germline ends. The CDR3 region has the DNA TGTGCCACAAGGGATTATTATGAGCAGTTCTTC. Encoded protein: CATRDYYEQFF.

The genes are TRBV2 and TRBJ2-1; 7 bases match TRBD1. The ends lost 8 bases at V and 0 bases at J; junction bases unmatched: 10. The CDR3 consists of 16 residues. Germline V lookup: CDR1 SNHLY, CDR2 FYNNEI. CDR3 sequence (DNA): TGTGCCAGCGGCGACTACAGGGGTACCTCCTACAATGAGCAGTTCTTC. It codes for CASGDYRGTSYNEQFF.

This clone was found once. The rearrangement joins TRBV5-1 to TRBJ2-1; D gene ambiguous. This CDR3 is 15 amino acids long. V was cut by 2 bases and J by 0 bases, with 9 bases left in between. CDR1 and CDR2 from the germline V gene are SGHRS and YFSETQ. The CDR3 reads CASSFTESSYNEQFF. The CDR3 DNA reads TGCGCCAGCAGCTTCACAGAGAGCTCCTACAATGAGCAGTTCTTC.

The CDR3 is CASSQATSFAWRTGELFF. DNA of the CDR3: TGTGCCAGCAGTCAGGCCACCAGTTTTGCCTGGCGGACCGGGGAGCTGTTTTTT. The chain recombines TRBV6-6 with TRBJ2-2; no clear D. V shed 5 bases and J shed 5 bases, with 24 bases lying between them. CDR3 length: 18 amino acids. Germline CDR1 and CDR2: MNHNY and SVGAGI (reference sequence).

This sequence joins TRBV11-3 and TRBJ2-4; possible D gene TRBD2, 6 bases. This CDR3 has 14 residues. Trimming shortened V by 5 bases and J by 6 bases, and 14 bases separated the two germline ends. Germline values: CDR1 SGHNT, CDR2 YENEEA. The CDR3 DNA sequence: TGTGCCAGCAGCCCCGGGGGAGTGGGAAACATTCAGTACTTC. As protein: CASSPGGVGNIQYF.

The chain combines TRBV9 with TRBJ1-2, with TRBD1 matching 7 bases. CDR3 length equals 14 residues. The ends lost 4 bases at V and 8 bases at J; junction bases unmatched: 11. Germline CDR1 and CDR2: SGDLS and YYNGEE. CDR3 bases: TGTGCCAGCAGCCCCGGGACAGACCCGAGGGGCTACACCTTC. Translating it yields CASSPGTDPRGYTF.

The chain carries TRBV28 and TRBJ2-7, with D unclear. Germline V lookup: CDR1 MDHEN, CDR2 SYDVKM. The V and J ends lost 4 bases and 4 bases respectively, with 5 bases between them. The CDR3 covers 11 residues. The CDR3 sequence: CASSSLYEQYF. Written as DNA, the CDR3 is TGTGCCAGCAGTTCGTTATACGAGCAGTACTTC.

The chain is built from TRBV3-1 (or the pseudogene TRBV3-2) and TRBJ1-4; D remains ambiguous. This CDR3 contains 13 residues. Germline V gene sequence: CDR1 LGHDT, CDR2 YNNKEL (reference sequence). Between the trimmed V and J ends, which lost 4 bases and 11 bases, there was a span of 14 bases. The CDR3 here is CASSLTGIGKLFF. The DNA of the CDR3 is TGTGCCAGCAGCCTCACTGGAATCGGGAAACTGTTTTTT.

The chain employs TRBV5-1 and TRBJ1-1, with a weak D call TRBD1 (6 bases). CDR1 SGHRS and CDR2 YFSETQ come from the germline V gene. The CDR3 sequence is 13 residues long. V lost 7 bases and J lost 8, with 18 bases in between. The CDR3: CASGIGGDKEAFF. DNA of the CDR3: TGCGCCAGCGGAATCGGGGGCGATAAGGAAGCTTTCTTT.